The present T cell receptor (beta chain) was sequenced within a study of blood T cell repertoires in COVID-19. Across the study: There were acute and convalescent COVID-19 samples, and they came from the United States, Italy and Spain. From T cells, B-cell-depleted T cells, or PBMCs came the material, which was cDNA or gDNA.

Authors' analysis steps: Cell counts per sample came from amplifying reference gene primers. Sequencing was performed with immunoSEQ multiplex PCR; in TCRdb, only in-frame clones are kept and a portion is missing. V and J calls and clone size are given by that table; D and trimming were obtained from the DNA. The data hold roughly 59,000 clones, with under 85% observed a single time. Material: peripheral blood. This TCR came from a woman aged 45-65 years with active or convalescent COVID-19.

The CDR3 reads CASVLQGAETQYF. For the CDR3, the DNA is TGTGCTAGTGTTCTACAGGGGGCGGAGACCCAGTACTTC. The chain links TRBV12-5 to TRBJ2-5; TRBD1 matches 9 bases. Per the germline V gene, CDR1 is LGHNT and CDR2 is FRNRAP. Germline trimming cut 7 bases from V and 5 bases from J; bases unmatched to any gene: 5. There are 13 residues in the CDR3.